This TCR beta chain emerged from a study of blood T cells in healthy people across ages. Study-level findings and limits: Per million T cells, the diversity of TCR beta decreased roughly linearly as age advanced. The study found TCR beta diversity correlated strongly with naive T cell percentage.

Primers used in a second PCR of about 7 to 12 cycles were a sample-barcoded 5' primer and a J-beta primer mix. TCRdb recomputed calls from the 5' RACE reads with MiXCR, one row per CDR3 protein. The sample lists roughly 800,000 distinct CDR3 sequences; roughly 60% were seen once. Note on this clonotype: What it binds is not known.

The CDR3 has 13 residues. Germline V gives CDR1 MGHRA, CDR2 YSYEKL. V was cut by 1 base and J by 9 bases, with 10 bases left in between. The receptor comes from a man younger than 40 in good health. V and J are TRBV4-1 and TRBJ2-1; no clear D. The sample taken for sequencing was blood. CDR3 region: CASSQGPRSEQFF. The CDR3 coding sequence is TGCGCCAGCAGCCAAGGTCCTCGGAGTGAGCAGTTCTTC.